What follows are 26 T cell receptor beta chains derived from one specimen sequenced in a study of metastatic and nonmetastatic thyroid tumors (TCRdb year 2020). No patient had received any treatment before thyroid surgery. The library was prepared using PCR. Sequencing relied on an Illumina HiSeq 4000. Through fastp at Q25 and MiXCR, TCRdb rebuilt clones from the public reads, retaining in-frame beta chains. The sample yields tens of thousands of clones; about 12% were counted once. In total, the top ten clones hold approximately 9.1% of the sample. Sequencing was performed on blood. These receptors all come from a male donor with papillary thyroid cancer or a benign thyroid nodule (not recorded which). Some clones in this sample may be carry-over from other donors' samples.

Of note for this clone: Since a much larger clone is just one base distant, this may be a read error. The J gene is TRBJ1-4, the V gene TRBV7-9; D not resolved. The V gene lost 3 bases and the J gene lost 10 bases, with 12 bases spanning the gap. CDR3 length: 13 residues. The germline gives CDR1 SEHNR, CDR2 FQNEAQ (reference sequence). CDR3 bases: TGTGCCAGCAGCTTGTTTTCCATCACAAAACTGTTTTTT. The encoded protein is CASSLFSITKLFF.

This clone occurred a few times. The chain links TRBV12-3 or TRBV12-4 to TRBJ1-2, with 7 bases aligning to TRBD1. CDR3 length: 13 residues. The J segment lost 4 bases and the V segment lost 3 bases, leaving 2 bases of the junction unmatched. Here the CDR3 reads CASSFGTAYGYTF. CDR3 DNA sequence: TGTGCCAGCAGTTTTGGGACAGCCTATGGCTACACCTTC.

This clone has at least ten counts. V gene TRBV12-3 or TRBV12-4 combines with J gene TRBJ2-3; tentative D call: TRBD1 (6 bases). With 3 bases removed from V and 1 base from J, the gap between germline ends came to 8 bases. The CDR3 runs 14 residues. CDR3 sequence (DNA): TGTGCCAGCAGTTTCTCAGGGGGCACAGATACGCAGTATTTT. Translated, it gives CASSFSGGTDTQYF.

This clone has only a few counts. One end of the junction is discordant with germline, which a read error may explain. The rearrangement joins TRBV27 to TRBJ2-2, with D hard to call. This CDR3 contains 15 residues. Germline CDR1 MNHEY, CDR2 SMNVEV (reference sequence). CDR3 nucleotides: TGTGCCAGCAGCAGTACCCCAGGAGCATCCGGTGAGCTGTTTTTT. Its translation is CASSSTPGASGELFF.

In this sample, this clone turned up a few times. The V call is TRBV7-6, the J call TRBJ2-7, with 8 bases fitting TRBD1. CDR3 length: 15 amino acids. CDR1 SGHVS and CDR2 FNYEAQ come from the germline V gene. V gave up 5 bases and J gave up 3 bases; unmatched junction bases: 9. The CDR3 nucleotides read TGTGCCAGCAGCGAGGAGGCGACAGGGGTCTACGAGCAGTACTTC. This sequence encodes CASSEEATGVYEQYF. Variable domain in full (rest from reference TRBV7-6 and TRBJ2-7): GAGVSQSPRYKVTKRGQDVALRCDPISGHVSLYWYRQALGQGPEFLTYFNYEAQQDKSGLPNDRFSAERPEGSISTLTIQRTEQRDSAMYRCASSEEATGVYEQYFGPGTRLTVT.

This clone was found many times. V is TRBV7-3 and J is TRBJ2-1, with 7 nucleotides matching TRBD1. CDR1 is SGHTA and CDR2 is FQGTGA in the germline V gene. The CDR3 is made up of 13 amino acids. V shed 5 bases and J 5 bases; nucleotides not matched to a gene: 3. This CDR3 reads CASSLGQNNEQFF. CDR3 in DNA: TGTGCCAGCAGCCTGGGACAGAACAATGAGCAGTTCTTC.

This clone was found a few times. CDR3 nucleotides: TGTGCCACCAGTGATCCTAATGGCGCGACTAACTATGGCTACACCTTC. It is translated as CATSDPNGATNYGYTF. The V and J genes are TRBV24-1 and TRBJ1-2, with D hard to call. V was cut by 3 bases and J by 0 bases, with 13 bases left in between. In germline, CDR1 is KGHDR, CDR2 SFDVKD. This CDR3 comprises 16 residues.

With respect to this clone: A much larger clone sits a single nucleotide away, making a read error possible. The chain's CDR3 is CASSQDGLAHNEQFF. DNA of the CDR3: TGCGCCAGCAGCCAAGATGGACTAGCGCACAATGAGCAGTTCTTC. V gene TRBV4-1 combines with J gene TRBJ2-1, with 9 bases identical to TRBD2. Germline loops: CDR1 MGHRA, CDR2 YSYEKL. Trimming took 0 bases from V and 5 from J; bases not matched to a gene: 2. The CDR3 length is 15 residues.

Ten or more counts support this clone. The CDR3 ends on some other residue instead of the conserved phenylalanine or tryptophan, so this is likely a read error. Different DNA sequences within this sample yield the same CDR3. The V gene is TRBV28, the J gene TRBJ2-5, with 8 bases matching TRBD2. Germline V gene sequence: CDR1 MDHEN, CDR2 SYDVKM. The V and J ends lost 2 bases and 4 bases, in that order; junction bases with no gene match: 6. CDR3 size: 15 residues. CDR3 nucleotides: TGTGCCAGCAGTTTAGCGGGAGGCAGGGGAGAGACCCAGTACCTC. Amino acid sequence: CASSLAGGRGETQYL.

The sample holds many counts of this clone. The chain combines TRBV15 with TRBJ2-1; 9 nucleotides match TRBD2. The CDR3 is 15 residues long. Trimming at V came to 5 bases and at J to 7 bases, leaving 9 bases not matched to a gene. Germline V gene data show CDR1 as LNHNV and CDR2 as YYDKDF (reference sequence). The CDR3 DNA reads TGTGCCACCAGCGCCGATCCGGCGGGAGGGAATGAGCAGTTCTTC. It is translated as CATSADPAGGNEQFF.

This clone appeared many times. V and J are TRBV28 and TRBJ2-3; D might be TRBD1 or TRBD2, each matching 5 bases. The CDR3 spans 16 residues. Germline values: CDR1 MDHEN, CDR2 SYDVKM. Deletions cut 6 bases from V and 2 bases from J, with 18 bases between. The chain's CDR3 is CASSQGEGSFTDTQYF. The DNA of the CDR3 is TGTGCCAGCAGCCAGGGTGAGGGAAGCTTCACAGATACGCAGTATTTT.

This clone was counted ten times or more. This chain joins TRBV4-3 and TRBJ2-1, with D unclear. Trimming took off 0 bases at V and 3 bases at J, with 3 bases between the two ends. Per the germline V gene, CDR1 is LGHNA and CDR2 is YSLEER. The CDR3 is made up of 13 amino acids. CDR3 DNA sequence: TGCGCCAGCAGCCAAGAAGTCTACAATGAGCAGTTCTTC. Translating gives CASSQEVYNEQFF.

This clone occurred many times. This chain connects TRBV28 to TRBJ2-1; possible D gene TRBD2, 5 bases. V dropped 4 bases and J dropped 6 bases, with 7 bases sitting between them. Looked up from germline, CDR1 is MDHEN and CDR2 is SYDVKM. CDR3 length: 12 amino acids. CDR3 region: CASSSTTNEQFF. In DNA, the CDR3 is TGTGCCAGCAGTTCGACTACCAATGAGCAGTTCTTC.

This clone appeared many times. This sequence joins TRBV20-1 and TRBJ2-1, with 9 bases fitting TRBD2. The V gene's germline CDR1 is DFQATT and CDR2 SNEGSKA (reference sequence). The CDR3 has 14 amino acids. V shed 2 bases and J 6 bases; nucleotides not matched to a gene: 5. The CDR3 here is CSARQAGGPNEQFF. The CDR3 DNA reads TGCAGTGCTAGACAGGCGGGAGGGCCCAATGAGCAGTTCTTC.

This clone came up many times. In DNA, the CDR3 is TGTGCCACCAGCAGAGGAGGGGGGGGGACGGGCTACGAGCAGTACTTC. As protein: CATSRGGGGTGYEQYF. The V call is TRBV15, the J call TRBJ2-7, with a tentative D call TRBD2 (7 bases). The germline V gene encodes CDR1 LNHNV and CDR2 YYDKDF (reference sequence). The ends were cut back, 1 base at V and 3 bases at J, with 16 bases in the middle. The CDR3 loop spans 16 amino acids.

The genes are TRBV9 and TRBJ1-4; D is possibly TRBD1 (6 bases). The CDR3 sequence is 18 residues long. Germline CDR1 reads SGDLS; CDR2 reads YYNGEE. With 0 bases removed from V and 5 bases from J, the gap between germline ends came to 20 bases. CDR3 loop: CASSVANSPGTRNEKLFF. The CDR3 nucleotides are TGTGCCAGCAGCGTAGCAAATAGCCCAGGGACAAGAAATGAAAAACTGTTTTTT.

There are a few counts of this clone. A much bigger clone sits one base away, suggesting this may be a read error. Other nucleotide sequences in the sample specify the same CDR3. The rearrangement joins TRBV20-1 to TRBJ2-7; the match to TRBD2 covers 12 bases. The V gene end was trimmed by 5 bases and the J gene end by 3 bases; junction bases not matched to a gene: 8. CDR1 is DFQATT and CDR2 is SNEGSKA in the germline V gene (reference sequence). The CDR3 loop spans 15 amino acids. The CDR3 sequence: CSAHTRLAGDYEQYF. CDR3 in DNA: TGCAGTGCTCACACAAGACTAGCGGGGGACTACGAGCAGTACTTC.

This clone occurred many times. V usage is TRBV28 and J usage is TRBJ2-1; D is tentatively TRBD1 or TRBD2 (6 bases each). Trimming removed 7 bases at V and 6 bases at J, with 16 bases between. This CDR3 spans 14 amino acids. CDR1 and CDR2 from the germline V gene are MDHEN and SYDVKM. CDR3 loop: CASTSGRGLNEQFF. CDR3 coding DNA: TGTGCCAGCACATCGGGACGGGGGCTCAATGAGCAGTTCTTC. Filled out from reference TRBV28 and TRBJ2-1, the complete variable domain reads DVKVTQSSRYLVKRTGEKVFLECVQDMDHENMFWYRQDPGLGLRLIYFSYDVKMKEKGDIPEGYSVSREKKERFSLILESASTNQTSMYLCASTSGRGLNEQFFGPGTRLTVL.

As regards this clone: Sequence at one end of the junction differs from germline and may be a read error. The chain couples TRBV19 to TRBJ2-6; the D is unclear. Per germline, CDR1 LNHDA and CDR2 SQIVND (reference sequence). The CDR3 has 18 amino acids. CDR3 region: CASSIDNGSFSGANVLTF. In DNA, the CDR3 is TGTGCCAGTAGTATAGATAATGGGTCCTTTTCTGGTGCCAACGTCCTGACTTTC.

This clone was seen ten or more times. Different DNA sequences within this sample yield the same CDR3. The chain employs TRBV7-9 and TRBJ2-1; 11 bases line up with TRBD1. Germline V gene lookup returns CDR1 SEHNR and CDR2 FQNEAQ (reference sequence). The CDR3 has 13 amino acids. V was pared by 5 bases and J by 9 bases, with 3 bases of the junction left unmatched. The CDR3 here is CASSRDRGSEQFF. The CDR3 DNA sequence: TGTGCCAGCAGCAGGGACAGGGGGAGTGAGCAGTTCTTC.

This clone was seen many times. The chain joins TRBV6-1 to TRBJ2-6, with TRBD1 matching 8 bases. V lost 5 bases, J lost 0 bases, and 6 bases stayed unmatched. Germline-derived CDR1 and CDR2 are MNHNS and SASEGT. CDR3 length equals 17 residues. CDR3 residues: CASSLTGAPSGANVLTF. CDR3 nucleotides: TGTGCCAGCAGTCTGACAGGGGCTCCCTCTGGGGCCAACGTCCTGACTTTC.

This clone is labeled medium-sized. This rearrangement joins TRBV27 to TRBJ2-7, with D possibly TRBD1 on 5 matching bases. The V end lost 3 bases, the J end lost 4 bases, and 10 bases lay between the germline ends. Germline V lookup: CDR1 MNHEY, CDR2 SMNVEV (reference sequence). There are 13 residues in the CDR3. CDR3: CASSFGHQYEQYF. Here the CDR3 DNA reads TGTGCCAGCAGTTTTGGACATCAGTACGAGCAGTACTTC.

The table lists this clone with many counts. The chain combines TRBV25-1 with TRBJ2-7; D perhaps matches TRBD1 (7 bases). This CDR3 comprises 15 residues. Trimming removed 4 bases from V and 4 bases from J, with 17 bases in between. CDR1 and CDR2 (germline): MGHDK, SYGVNS. Written as DNA, the CDR3 is TGTGCCAGCAGTGGAAGGCAGGGGGGCCGTTACGAGCAGTACTTC. Translating it yields CASSGRQGGRYEQYF.

This clone was seen many times. This chain uses TRBV5-1 with TRBJ1-2; 9 nucleotides align to TRBD1. Germline lookup yields CDR1 SGHRS and CDR2 YFSETQ. Losses at the gene ends were 3 bases for V and 2 bases for J; bases not matched to a gene: 2. The CDR3 loop spans 14 amino acids. CDR3 residues: CASSSGTGNYGYTF. For the CDR3, the DNA is TGCGCCAGCAGCTCCGGGACAGGGAACTATGGCTACACCTTC.

This clone has ten or more counts. The V gene is TRBV2, the J gene TRBJ2-4, with D possibly being TRBD2 (6 bases). In germline, CDR1 is SNHLY, CDR2 FYNNEI. V lost 2 bases and J lost 9, with 11 bases in between. CDR3 length: 13 amino acids. The CDR3 is CASSEPGRGIQYF. CDR3 bases: TGTGCCAGCAGTGAACCCGGGAGAGGCATTCAGTACTTC.

This clone came up many times. The chain has TRBV7-8 and TRBJ1-2; 7 bases map to TRBD1. Germline CDR1 reads SGHVS; CDR2 reads FQNEAQ. V shed 5 bases and J 10 bases; nucleotides not matched to a gene: 13. The CDR3 is 14 amino acids. CDR3: CASSTYLGQAVYTF. CDR3 nucleotide sequence: TGTGCCAGCAGCACGTATCTTGGACAGGCCGTCTACACCTTC.